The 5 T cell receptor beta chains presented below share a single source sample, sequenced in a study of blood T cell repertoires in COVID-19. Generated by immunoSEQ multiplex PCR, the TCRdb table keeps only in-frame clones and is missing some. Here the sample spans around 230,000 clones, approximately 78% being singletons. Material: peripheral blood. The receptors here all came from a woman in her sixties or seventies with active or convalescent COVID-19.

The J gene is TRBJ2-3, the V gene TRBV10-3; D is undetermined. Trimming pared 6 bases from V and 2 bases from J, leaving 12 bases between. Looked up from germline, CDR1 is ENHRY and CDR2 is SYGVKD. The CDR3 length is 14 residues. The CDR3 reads CAIRTAVTTDTQYF. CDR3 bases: TGTGCCATCAGGACCGCGGTCACCACAGATACGCAGTATTTT.

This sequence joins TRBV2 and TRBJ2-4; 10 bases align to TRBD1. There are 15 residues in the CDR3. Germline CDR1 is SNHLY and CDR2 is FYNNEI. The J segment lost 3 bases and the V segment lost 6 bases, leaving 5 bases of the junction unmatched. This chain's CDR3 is CASSSDRGVKNIQYF. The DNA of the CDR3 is TGTGCCAGCAGCTCGGACAGGGGGGTCAAAAACATTCAGTACTTC.

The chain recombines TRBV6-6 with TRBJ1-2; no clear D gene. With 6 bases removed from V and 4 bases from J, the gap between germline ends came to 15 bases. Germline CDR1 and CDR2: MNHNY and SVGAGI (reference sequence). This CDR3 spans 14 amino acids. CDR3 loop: CASRSREGTYGYTF. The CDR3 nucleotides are TGTGCCAGCAGATCCCGGGAGGGCACCTATGGCTACACCTTC.

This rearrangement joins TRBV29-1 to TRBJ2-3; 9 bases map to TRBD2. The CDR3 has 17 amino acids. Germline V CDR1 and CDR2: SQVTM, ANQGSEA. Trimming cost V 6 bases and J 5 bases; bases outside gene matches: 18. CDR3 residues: CSVFRFFQRGVKDTQYF. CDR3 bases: TGCAGCGTGTTTAGGTTTTTCCAGCGGGGGGTAAAAGATACGCAGTATTTT.

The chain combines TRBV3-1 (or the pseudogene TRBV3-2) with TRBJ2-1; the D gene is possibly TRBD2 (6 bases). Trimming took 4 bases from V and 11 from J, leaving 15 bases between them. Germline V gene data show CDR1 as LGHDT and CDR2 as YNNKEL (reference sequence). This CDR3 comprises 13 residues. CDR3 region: CASSPRDFDQQFF. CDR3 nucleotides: TGTGCCAGCAGCCCCCGGGACTTTGACCAGCAGTTCTTC.